A single sample is the source of the 27 T cell receptor beta chains below, sequenced in a study of cytomegalovirus exposure and HLA in healthy donors. Primers for the PCR totalled 60 Vbeta and 13 Jbeta. Here immunoSEQ multiplex PCR was the method, and the copy in TCRdb shows in-frame clones only, minus some. The data contain under 200,000 clones, around 82% of them singletons. What was sequenced was PBMCs. The receptors stem from a boy aged 2-15 years in good health and CMV-seronegative.

This chain links TRBV19 with TRBJ2-1; the D is unclear. Germline V gives CDR1 LNHDA, CDR2 SQIVND (reference sequence). Trimming took off 5 bases at V and 1 base at J, with 9 bases between the two ends. This CDR3 contains 14 residues. The CDR3 loop is CASSYSPSYNEQFF. The DNA of the CDR3 is TGTGCCAGTAGTTACTCCCCGTCCTACAATGAGCAGTTCTTC.

V usage is TRBV2 and J usage is TRBJ2-6; TRBD1 might be the D (6 bases). CDR1 is SNHLY and CDR2 is FYNNEI in the germline V gene. Trimming took off 4 bases at V and 0 bases at J, with 13 bases between the two ends. This CDR3 comprises 17 residues. CDR3 sequence: CASSADRPSSGANVLTF. The CDR3 DNA sequence: TGTGCCAGCAGTGCAGACAGGCCATCCTCTGGGGCCAACGTCCTGACTTTC. The full variable domain, its missing parts supplied by reference TRBV2 and TRBJ2-6, is EPEVTQTPSHQVTQMGQEVILRCVPISNHLYFYWYRQILGQKVEFLVSFYNNEISEKSEIFDDQFSVERPDGSNFTLKIRSTKLEDSAMYFCASSADRPSSGANVLTFGAGSRLTVL.

The chain is built from TRBV6-5 and TRBJ2-7; 11 positions agree with TRBD2. V shed 4 bases, J shed 3 bases, and the junction held 2 bases outside the gene matches. The CDR3 loop spans 14 amino acids. Germline V gives CDR1 MNHEY, CDR2 SVGAGI. The CDR3 here is CASSSGTSGYEQYF. The CDR3 DNA follows: TGTGCCAGCAGTTCCGGGACTAGCGGCTACGAGCAGTACTTC.

In DNA, the CDR3 is TGTGCCATCAGTGAGTCCACTTCAAGACAGGGAAGGGCTTACGAGCAGTACTTC. Translation: CAISESTSRQGRAYEQYF. V is TRBV10-3 and J is TRBJ2-7, with 7 bases identical to TRBD1. Trimming cost V 0 bases and J 4 bases; bases outside gene matches: 15. Germline V CDR1 and CDR2: ENHRY, SYGVKD. The CDR3 has 18 amino acids.

This chain connects TRBV7-6 to TRBJ2-1, with D maybe TRBD1 (5 bases). The CDR3 extends over 15 amino acids. The V gene lost 3 bases and the J gene lost 1 base, with 10 bases spanning the gap. The germline V gene has CDR1 SGHVS and CDR2 FNYEAQ. The CDR3 coding sequence is TGTGCCAGCAGCTTTATACAGGCATCCTACAATGAGCAGTTCTTC. Translation: CASSFIQASYNEQFF.

The V call is TRBV5-8, the J call TRBJ2-2; maybe TRBD1 (5 bases). Trimming took off 6 bases at V and 0 bases at J, with 18 bases between the two ends. Germline V gene lookup returns CDR1 SGHTS and CDR2 YDEGEE. CDR3 length equals 17 residues. The CDR3 DNA is TGTGCCAGCATCTTTTCAATGGCAGGGCCGAACACCGGGGAGCTGTTTTTT. Its translation: CASIFSMAGPNTGELFF.

The chain joins TRBV28 to TRBJ2-3, with a tentative D call TRBD1 (8 bases). The V gene lost 3 bases and the J gene lost 10 bases, with 17 bases spanning the gap. CDR1 and CDR2 (germline): MDHEN, SYDVKM. The CDR3 is 14 amino acids. CDR3 loop: CASSFSRTGRAQYF. DNA for the CDR3: TGTGCCAGCAGTTTTAGCCGGACAGGGAGGGCGCAGTATTTT.

The chain has TRBV10-3 and TRBJ1-2, with D uncertain. The germline V and J ends were trimmed by 8 bases and 0 bases, with 16 bases remaining between them. The germline V gene encodes CDR1 ENHRY and CDR2 SYGVKD. This CDR3 region has 15 residues. The CDR3 DNA follows: TGTGCCATCGCTTACGGAGGGTTTGCTAACTATGGCTACACCTTC. Protein sequence: CAIAYGGFANYGYTF.

This clone was seen a handful of times. V and J are TRBV13 and TRBJ2-7, with TRBD1 matching over 7 bases. The CDR3 extends over 16 amino acids. The junction had 12 bases not matched to a gene; V was cut back by 5 bases and J by 2 bases. Germline-derived CDR1 and CDR2 are PRHDT and FYEKMQ (reference sequence). The CDR3 here is CASSTRTGTRTYEQYF. CDR3 nucleotide sequence: TGTGCCAGCAGCACCCGGACAGGTACTAGAACCTACGAGCAGTACTTC.

This rearrangement joins TRBV6-6 to TRBJ1-2; maybe TRBD1 (5 bases). CDR3 size: 14 residues. V lost 4 bases, J lost 4 bases, and 13 bases lay in between. Germline V gene data show CDR1 as MNHNY and CDR2 as SVGAGI (reference sequence). CDR3 bases: TGTGCCAGCAGTTGGTCACGGGGGGGCTATGGCTACACCTTC. This encodes CASSWSRGGYGYTF.

J is TRBJ1-2 and V is TRBV21-1; the table gives TRBD1 as D, unverified against the DNA. TRBV21-1 is reported as a pseudogene. This CDR3 is 13 amino acids long. The CDR3 spells CASIQQGADGYTF. The CDR3 DNA reads as TGTGCCAGCATACAACAGGGGGCCGATGGCTACACCTTC.

The rearrangement uses TRBV29-1 and TRBJ1-1; maybe TRBD1 (6 bases). CDR1 SQVTM and CDR2 ANQGSEA come from the germline V gene. CDR3 length: 12 residues. V was clipped by 1 base and J by 12 bases, with 15 bases between them. The CDR3 region is CSVEAETGLTFF. The CDR3 nucleotides read TGCAGCGTTGAAGCGGAGACAGGATTGACTTTCTTT.

Comments on this clone: Relative to the germline gene, one junction end is altered; a read error may explain this. The chain joins TRBV5-1 to TRBJ2-7; 12 bases match TRBD2. The CDR3 runs 16 residues. Per germline, CDR1 SGHRS and CDR2 YFSETQ. CDR3 sequence reads: CASGLGTSGLPYEQYF. The CDR3 coding sequence is TGCGCCAGCGGCTTGGGGACTAGCGGGCTTCCCTACGAGCAGTACTTC.

The chain uses TRBV5-1 and TRBJ2-7; 9 bases match TRBD1. The CDR3 spans 14 residues. The V segment lost 7 bases and the J segment 2 bases; nucleotides outside the gene matches: 7. Germline CDR1 and CDR2: SGHRS and YFSETQ. The CDR3 spells CASATGTGPYEQYF. Written as DNA, the CDR3 is TGCGCCAGCGCGACGGGGACAGGGCCCTACGAGCAGTACTTC.

This chain joins TRBV19 and TRBJ1-5, with 9 bases lining up with TRBD1. Looked up from germline, CDR1 is LNHDA and CDR2 is SQIVND (reference sequence). With V trimmed by 7 bases and J by 0 bases, 4 bases remained unmatched. The CDR3 loop spans 15 amino acids. CDR3 DNA sequence: TGTGCCAGTATCAGGACAGGGGATAGCAATCAGCCCCAGCATTTT. Its protein product is CASIRTGDSNQPQHF.

The CDR3 bases are TGTGCCAGCAGCCGACAGGGGGCTGGTGATACGCAGTATTTT. As protein: CASSRQGAGDTQYF. The chain has TRBV2 and TRBJ2-3; TRBD1 matches 10 bases. CDR1 is SNHLY and CDR2 is FYNNEI in the germline V gene. The CDR3 contains 14 residues. The junction had 6 bases not matched to a gene; V was cut back by 6 bases and J by 6 bases.

With regard to this clone: At one of its ends the junction is not consistent with the germline gene, which may arise from a read error. The chain employs TRBV18 and TRBJ2-7; no definite D call. The CDR3 has 12 amino acids. CDR1 KGHSH and CDR2 LQKENI come from the germline V gene. CDR3 amino acids: CASSSSNYGQYF. The CDR3 coding sequence is TGTGCCAGCTCATCCTCCAACTACGGGCAGTACTTC.

The J gene is TRBJ1-1, the V gene TRBV29-1; D gene unclear. The V gene lost 4 bases and the J gene lost 0 bases, with 9 bases spanning the gap. The CDR3 is 13 residues long. Looked up from germline, CDR1 is SQVTM and CDR2 is ANQGSEA. The CDR3 DNA reads as TGCAGCGTTGGGCCCCGCATGAACACTGAAGCTTTCTTT. Translation: CSVGPRMNTEAFF.

The chain employs TRBV5-4 and TRBJ2-5; 7 nucleotides align to TRBD1. CDR1 is SGHNT and CDR2 is YYREEE in the germline V gene (reference sequence). The CDR3 covers 14 residues. With 3 bases clipped from V and 1 base from J, the junction kept 3 bases outside the gene matches. CDR3: CASSYWDSQETQYF. The CDR3 bases are TGTGCCAGCAGCTACTGGGACAGCCAAGAGACCCAGTACTTC.

The DNA of the CDR3 is TGTGCCAGCAGCTTAGCGCAATTAGCGGGTGGGGATACGCAGTATTTT. This codes for CASSLAQLAGGDTQYF. The chain has TRBV7-6 and TRBJ2-3, with 7 bases aligning to TRBD2. Per germline, CDR1 SGHVS and CDR2 FNYEAQ. V lost 0 bases, J lost 6 bases, and 9 bases stayed unmatched. The CDR3 has 16 residues.

V and J are TRBV5-1 and TRBJ2-6, with a possible D match to TRBD2 (5 bases). V shed 2 bases and J shed 4 bases, with 13 bases lying between them. The CDR3 extends over 16 amino acids. CDR1 and CDR2 (germline): SGHRS, YFSETQ. This chain's CDR3 is CASSLRDPGGANVLTF. Here the CDR3 DNA reads TGCGCCAGCAGCTTACGGGATCCGGGCGGGGCCAACGTCCTGACTTTC.

J is TRBJ2-5 and V is TRBV10-2; no reliable D call. The end of the DNA is better explained by TRBJ2-7, so the J call may be wrong. Germline lookup yields CDR1 WSHSY and CDR2 SAAADI. The CDR3 runs 11 residues. The CDR3 DNA sequence: TGCGCCAGCAGTGACTCCTACGAGCAGTACTTC. Translated, it gives CASSDSYEQYF.

This clone was detected once. The chain uses TRBV27 and TRBJ2-7; the D gene is possibly TRBD2 (5 bases). Germline V gene sequence: CDR1 MNHEY, CDR2 SMNVEV (reference sequence). This CDR3 region has 15 residues. V lost 4 bases to trimming and J lost 3 bases, with 16 bases between them. CDR3 nucleotides: TGTGCCAGCAGTTCTACAGTCCTCGGGGTCTACGAGCAGTACTTC. Protein sequence: CASSSTVLGVYEQYF.

V gene TRBV27 combines with J gene TRBJ2-4; TRBD2 aligns across 7 bases. The V gene's germline CDR1 is MNHEY and CDR2 SMNVEV (reference sequence). Trimming took 2 bases from V and 8 from J; bases not matched to a gene: 9. The CDR3 is 15 amino acids. CDR3: CASSLTGLDNDIQYF. In nucleotides, the CDR3 is TGTGCCAGCAGTTTAACAGGACTAGATAACGACATTCAGTACTTC.

The V call is TRBV10-2, the J call TRBJ2-7, with a tentative D call TRBD2 (6 bases). The CDR3 totals 12 residues. Germline V gene sequence: CDR1 WSHSY, CDR2 SAAADI. With 3 bases removed from V and 6 bases from J, the gap between germline ends came to 9 bases. For the CDR3, the DNA is TGCGCCAGCAGTGATGGGACTCCCGAGCAGTACTTC. Encoded protein: CASSDGTPEQYF.

This chain links TRBV11-3 with TRBJ2-1; D ambiguous. Trimming removed 2 bases at V and 0 bases at J, with 11 bases between. This CDR3 has 16 residues. Germline V lookup: CDR1 SGHNT, CDR2 YENEEA. This CDR3 reads CASSLQEESSYNEQFF. Here the CDR3 DNA reads TGTGCCAGCAGCTTACAGGAAGAGAGCTCCTACAATGAGCAGTTCTTC.

CDR3 loop: CASSFEGQRQFF. Here the CDR3 DNA reads TGTGCCAGCAGCTTTGAGGGCCAAAGGCAGTTCTTC. The rearrangement uses TRBV7-2 and TRBJ2-1; TRBD2 is a possible D gene (5 bases). The germline CDR1 and CDR2 sequences are SGHTA and FQGNSA. V dropped 3 bases and J dropped 12 bases, with 12 bases sitting between them. CDR3 length equals 12 residues.